A selection of T cell receptor beta chains follows, all from one sample in a study of cytomegalovirus exposure and HLA in healthy donors. Data came from immunoSEQ multiplex PCR; TCRdb stores just in-frame clones and leaves some out. The sample records 70,000 to 90,000 clones, 84% being singletons. Input material: PBMCs. These receptors were obtained from a man in his 70s in good health and CMV-seropositive. CDR3s include the opening cysteine and the closing phenylalanine or tryptophan. A D gene is named only where the DNA matches it firmly. Rows give clone size only sometimes, using once, few, many, or a class for an expanded clone.

clone size,D gene,J gene,V gene,CDR3 protein,CDR3 DNA
.,TRBD2,TRBJ2-5,TRBV6-1,CASSELTSGRRREETQYF,TGTGCCAGCAGTGAATTGACTAGCGGGAGGAGGAGAGAGGAGACCCAGTACTTC
.,.,TRBJ2-6,TRBV7-2,CASSSDQYQGYSGANVLTF,TGTGCCAGCAGCTCCGACCAATACCAGGGTTACTCTGGGGCCAACGTCCTGACTTTC
.,.,TRBJ2-3,TRBV7-9,CASSLEGGPITDTQYF,TGTGCCAGCAGCTTAGAAGGAGGGCCTATTACAGATACGCAGTATTTT
once,TRBD1,TRBJ2-7,TRBV28,CASSTPDRYVGYEQYF,TGTGCCAGCAGTACCCCGGACAGGTACGTGGGCTACGAGCAGTACTTC
.,.,TRBJ1-1,TRBV27,CASSQGSWTEAFF,TGTGCCAGCAGCCAGGGTAGTTGGACTGAAGCTTTCTTT
once,TRBD1,TRBJ2-7,TRBV5-1,CASRQGPYEQYF,TGCGCCAGCCGACAGGGACCCTACGAGCAGTACTTC
.,TRBD2,TRBJ2-3,TRBV5-1,CASSLVSSGRPGTQYF,TGCGCCAGCAGCTTGGTCTCTAGCGGGAGGCCCGGTACGCAGTATTTT
.,TRBD2,TRBJ2-7,TRBV6-1,CASSGTSGRGQSYEQYF,TGTGCCAGCAGTGGGACTAGCGGTAGAGGGCAGTCCTACGAGCAGTACTTC
.,.,TRBJ1-1,TRBV18,CASGRTGTEAFF,TGTGCCAGCGGTCGGACTGGGACTGAAGCTTTCTTT
.,TRBD1,TRBJ2-5,TRBV7-3,CASSRGQRETQYF,TGTGCCAGCAGCCGGGGACAGAGAGAGACCCAGTACTTC
.,TRBD2,TRBJ2-1,TRBV28,CASSFLSSGKNEQFF,TGTGCCAGCAGTTTTTTGTCTAGCGGGAAGAATGAGCAGTTCTTC
.,TRBD1,TRBJ2-2,TRBV11-2,CASSFGTGSGTGELFF,TGTGCCAGCAGCTTTGGGACAGGGTCGGGCACCGGGGAGCTGTTTTTT
.,.,TRBJ2-7,TRBV18,CASSPPTGGYERYF,TGTGCCAGCTCACCACCTACCGGGGGTTACGAGCGGTACTTC